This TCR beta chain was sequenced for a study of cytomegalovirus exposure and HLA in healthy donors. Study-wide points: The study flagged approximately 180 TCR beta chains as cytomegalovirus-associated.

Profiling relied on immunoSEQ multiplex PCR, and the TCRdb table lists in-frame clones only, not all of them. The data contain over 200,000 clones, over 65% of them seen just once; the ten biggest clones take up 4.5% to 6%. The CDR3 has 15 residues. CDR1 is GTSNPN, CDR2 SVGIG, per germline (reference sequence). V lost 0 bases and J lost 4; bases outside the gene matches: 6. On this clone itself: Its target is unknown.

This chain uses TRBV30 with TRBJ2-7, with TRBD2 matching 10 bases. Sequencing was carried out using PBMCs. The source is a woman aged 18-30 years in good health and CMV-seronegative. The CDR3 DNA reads TGTGCCTGGAGTGTCGGATGGGGACTAGCGTACGAGCAGTACTTC. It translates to CAWSVGWGLAYEQYF.